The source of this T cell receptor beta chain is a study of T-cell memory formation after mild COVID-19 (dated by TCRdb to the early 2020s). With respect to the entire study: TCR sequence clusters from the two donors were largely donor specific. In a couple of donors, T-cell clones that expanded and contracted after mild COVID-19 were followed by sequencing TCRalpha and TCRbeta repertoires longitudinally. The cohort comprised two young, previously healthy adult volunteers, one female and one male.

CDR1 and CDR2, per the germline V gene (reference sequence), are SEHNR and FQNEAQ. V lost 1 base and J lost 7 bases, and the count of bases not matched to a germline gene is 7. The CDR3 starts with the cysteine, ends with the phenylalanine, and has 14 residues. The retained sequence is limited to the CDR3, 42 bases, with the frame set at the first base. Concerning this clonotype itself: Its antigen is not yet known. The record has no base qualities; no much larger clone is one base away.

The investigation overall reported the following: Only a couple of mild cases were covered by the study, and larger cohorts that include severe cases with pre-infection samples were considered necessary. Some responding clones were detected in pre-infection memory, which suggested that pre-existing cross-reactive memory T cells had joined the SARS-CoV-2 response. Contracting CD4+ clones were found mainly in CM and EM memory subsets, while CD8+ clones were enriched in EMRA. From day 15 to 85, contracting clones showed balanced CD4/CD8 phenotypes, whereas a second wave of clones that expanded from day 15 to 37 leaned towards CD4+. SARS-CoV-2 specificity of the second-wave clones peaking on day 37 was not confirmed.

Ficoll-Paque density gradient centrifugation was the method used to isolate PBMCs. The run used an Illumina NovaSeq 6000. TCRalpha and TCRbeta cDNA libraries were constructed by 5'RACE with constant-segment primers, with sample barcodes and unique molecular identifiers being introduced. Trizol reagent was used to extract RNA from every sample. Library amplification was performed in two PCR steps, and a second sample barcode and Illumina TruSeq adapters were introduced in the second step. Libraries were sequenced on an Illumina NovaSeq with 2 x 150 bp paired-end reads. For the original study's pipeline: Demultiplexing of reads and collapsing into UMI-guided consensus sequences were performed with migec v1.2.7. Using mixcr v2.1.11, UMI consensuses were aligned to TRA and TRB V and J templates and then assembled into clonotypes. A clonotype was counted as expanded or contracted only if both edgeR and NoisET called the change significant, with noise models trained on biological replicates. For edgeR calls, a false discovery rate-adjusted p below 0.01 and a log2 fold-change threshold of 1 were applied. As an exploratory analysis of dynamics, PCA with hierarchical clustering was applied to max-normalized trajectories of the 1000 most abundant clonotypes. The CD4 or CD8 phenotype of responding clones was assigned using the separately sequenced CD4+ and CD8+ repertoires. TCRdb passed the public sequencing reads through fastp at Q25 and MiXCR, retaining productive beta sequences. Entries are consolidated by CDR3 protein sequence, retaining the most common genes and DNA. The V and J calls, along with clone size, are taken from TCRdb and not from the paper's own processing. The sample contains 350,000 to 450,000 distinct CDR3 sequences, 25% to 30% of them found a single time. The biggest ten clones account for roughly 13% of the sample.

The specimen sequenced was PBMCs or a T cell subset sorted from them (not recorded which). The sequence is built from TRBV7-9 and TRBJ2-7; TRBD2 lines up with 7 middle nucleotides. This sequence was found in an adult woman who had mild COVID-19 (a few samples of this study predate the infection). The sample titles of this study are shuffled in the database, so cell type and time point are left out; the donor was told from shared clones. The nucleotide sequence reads TGTGCCAGCAGCTTAGTAGCGGGTCCTAGGGAGCAGTACTTC. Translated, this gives CASSLVAGPREQYF.